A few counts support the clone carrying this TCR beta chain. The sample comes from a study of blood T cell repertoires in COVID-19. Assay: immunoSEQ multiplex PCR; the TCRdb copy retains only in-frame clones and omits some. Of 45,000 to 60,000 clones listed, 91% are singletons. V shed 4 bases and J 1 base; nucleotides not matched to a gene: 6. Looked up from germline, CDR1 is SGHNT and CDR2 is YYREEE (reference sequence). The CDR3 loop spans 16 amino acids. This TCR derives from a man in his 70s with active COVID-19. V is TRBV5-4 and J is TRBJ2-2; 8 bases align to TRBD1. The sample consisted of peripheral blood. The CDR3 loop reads CASSTDRARNTGELFF. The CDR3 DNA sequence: TGTGCCAGCAGCACGGACAGGGCCCGGAACACCGGGGAGCTGTTTTTT.